This note documents a single TCR beta chain sequence. This entry is derived from a study of OX40 agonist ivuxolimab in advanced cancers. The V gene end was trimmed by 5 bases and the J gene end by 3 bases; junction bases not matched to a gene: 9. CDR1 is SGHVS and CDR2 is FNYEAQ in the germline V gene. The CDR3 totals 16 residues. Data came from immunoSEQ multiplex PCR; TCRdb stores just in-frame clones and leaves some out. The sample records about 82,000 clones, about 90% being singletons. Blood was sampled at baseline, cycle 4 day 1, and cycle 7 day 1. V gene TRBV7-6 combines with J gene TRBJ2-3; 9 bases agree with TRBD1. The sequencing used CD4+ or CD8+ T cells sorted from blood, collected in a trial of the OX40 agonist ivuxolimab. This TCR was sampled from an adult with an advanced solid tumor such as melanoma, head and neck, liver or kidney cancer. CDR3: CASSMDPGQGTDTQYF. CDR3 DNA: TGTGCCAGCAGCATGGATCCGGGACAGGGTACAGATACGCAGTATTTT.